Shown below are 10 T cell receptor beta chains from a single sample sequenced in a study of technical replicates of blood from a few donors listed by TCRdb under 2017. Library preparation employed the immunoSEQ multiplex PCR assay. TCRdb obtained this table from immuneACCESS and retained in-frame rearrangements with V and J assigned. These tables miss some clones; where compared with another copy, unresolved V genes account for less than half of the shortfall, and the remainder is unexplained. Counted in this sample were about 81,000 clones; approximately 96% of them appeared once. Roughly 0.21% of the sample goes to the ten largest clones. Sequences were obtained from T cells isolated from PBMCs. The origin of the receptors is a human donor in good health.

The genes are TRBV2 and TRBJ1-1, with D tentatively TRBD1 (5 bases). The V end lost 6 bases, the J end lost 3 bases, and 14 bases lay between the germline ends. The CDR3 has 14 residues. Germline V gene sequence: CDR1 SNHLY, CDR2 FYNNEI. The CDR3 coding sequence is TGTGCCAGCAGGGGGCGCTACAGCTACACTGAAGCTTTCTTT. This gives the protein CASRGRYSYTEAFF.

V and J are TRBV9 and TRBJ2-5; D is perhaps TRBD2 (6 bases). Germline V gene lookup returns CDR1 SGDLS and CDR2 YYNGEE. The V end lost 6 bases, the J end lost 4 bases, and 13 bases lay between the germline ends. The CDR3 spans 13 residues. The CDR3 DNA reads as TGTGCCAGCAACGGAGGGCTTCGAGAGACCCAGTACTTC. Translated, it gives CASNGGLRETQYF.

DNA for the CDR3: TGTGCCAGCAGCTTCAGGACTAGCGGGAGTTTGTACGAGCAGTACTTC. Its protein is CASSFRTSGSLYEQYF. J is TRBJ2-7 and V is TRBV7-2; TRBD2 aligns across 13 bases. CDR1 and CDR2 from the germline V gene are SGHTA and FQGNSA. The J segment lost 4 bases and the V segment lost 3 bases, leaving 6 bases of the junction unmatched. This CDR3 spans 16 amino acids.

The CDR3 nucleotides read TGTGCCAGTAGTATTTGGGGACAGGGGAGCTCCTACGAGCAGTACTTC. Its protein product is CASSIWGQGSSYEQYF. V is TRBV19 and J is TRBJ2-7; 10 positions match TRBD1. The V and J ends lost 3 bases and 0 bases, in that order; junction bases with no gene match: 5. This CDR3 comprises 16 residues. The germline V gene has CDR1 LNHDA and CDR2 SQIVND (reference sequence).

The chain recombines TRBV2 with TRBJ1-3; 12 nucleotides line up with TRBD1. Germline values: CDR1 SNHLY, CDR2 FYNNEI. The J segment lost 6 bases and the V segment lost 3 bases, leaving 6 bases of the junction unmatched. The CDR3 contains 16 residues. The CDR3 reads CASSDFGTGGTNTIYF. The CDR3 DNA reads as TGTGCCAGCAGTGATTTTGGGACAGGGGGCACAAACACCATATATTTT.

V usage is TRBV28 and J usage is TRBJ2-1, with D hard to call. Germline CDR1 is MDHEN and CDR2 is SYDVKM. V was pared by 0 bases and J by 10 bases, with 4 bases between. The CDR3 has 11 amino acids. CDR3 bases: TGTGCCAGCAGTTTATGGGGCGAGCAGTTCTTC. It codes for CASSLWGEQFF.

The CDR3 region has the DNA TGTGCCAGCAGCGTAGGCGGGATTGGCGAGCAGTTCTTC. Protein sequence: CASSVGGIGEQFF. J is TRBJ2-1 and V is TRBV9; D might be TRBD2 (6 bases). Trimming took off 0 bases at V and 10 bases at J, with 11 bases between the two ends. Germline assignment: CDR1 SGDLS and CDR2 YYNGEE. CDR3 size: 13 residues.

The chain carries TRBV7-2 and TRBJ1-3; D is unresolved. The CDR3 loop spans 13 amino acids. Trimming removed 5 bases at V and 3 bases at J, with 8 bases between. Germline CDR1 reads SGHTA; CDR2 reads FQGNSA. The DNA of the CDR3 is TGTGCCAGCAGCCCCCGTATTGGAAACACCATATATTTT. Amino acids: CASSPRIGNTIYF.

The chain employs TRBV2 and TRBJ2-7, with TRBD1 matching over 8 bases. The germline V gene has CDR1 SNHLY and CDR2 FYNNEI. The CDR3 contains 16 residues. V lost 1 base and J lost 4; bases outside the gene matches: 9. CDR3 sequence reads: CASSEEAGGMGYEQYF. CDR3 DNA: TGTGCCAGCAGTGAAGAGGCAGGGGGCATGGGGTACGAGCAGTACTTC.

The V gene is TRBV7-9, the J gene TRBJ1-5, with unresolved D. The germline CDR1 and CDR2 sequences are SEHNR and FQNEAQ (reference sequence). This CDR3 is built from 15 residues. The ends were cut back, 5 bases at V and 4 bases at J, with 15 bases in the middle. CDR3 bases: TGTGCCAGCAGCCCTCTAATAGGAGGGAATCAGCCCCAGCATTTT. Amino acids: CASSPLIGGNQPQHF.